This T cell receptor (beta chain) came from a study of CXCR3-negative and CXCR3-positive naive CD8 T cells. The study's findings and limits: The naive subsets expressed comparable surface CD5, and the authors inferred TCR strength from TRB CDR3 properties.

Germline assignment: CDR1 SQVTM and CDR2 ANQGSEA. This CDR3 has 12 residues. With regard to this clonotype: Its antigen is not identified.

Libraries were UMI-labeled 5' RACE TRB cDNA. TCRdb reprocessed the 5' RACE reads; each CDR3 protein has one entry and no DNA is given. The listing contains 70,000 to 100,000 distinct CDR3 sequences. The sequence was obtained from a human donor in good health. Some clones in this sample may be carry-over from other donors' samples. This chain links TRBV29-1 with TRBJ2-7; TCRdb designates TRBD1, a call that cannot be tested without DNA. The sequenced material came from naive CXCR3- CD8+ T cells from blood. Subset defined: CD45RO-CCR7+CD27+CD95- naive CD8+ T cells lacking CXCR3 (TNR3-). The CDR3 reads CSVFGGSGEQYF.